These 8 T cell receptor beta chains were all obtained from the same sample, sequenced in a study of T-cell reconstitution after alpha-beta-depleted transplantation in children. A TCRbeta library incorporating unique molecular identifiers was prepared. Each CDR3 protein is one row after TCRdb ran MiXCR on the PCR reads. The top ten clones hold 25% to 30% of a sample with 400,000 to 450,000 distinct CDR3 sequences, roughly 43% of them seen once. This material consisted of PBMCs, taken before TCRalphabeta/CD19-depleted stem cell transplant. The receptors shown here come from a girl under 10 years old with aplastic anemia, due to receive a stem cell transplant.

This clonotype came up a few times. The gene calls are TRBV7-3 and TRBJ2-3, with 10 bases fitting TRBD2. The ends lost 4 bases at V and 0 bases at J; junction bases unmatched: 10. The germline V gene has CDR1 SGHTA and CDR2 FQGTGA. The CDR3 length is 18 residues. CDR3 DNA: TGTGCCAGCAGCTCACCGGCTAGCGGGAGTAGGAGCACAGATACGCAGTATTTT. Amino acid sequence: CASSSPASGSRSTDTQYF.

The gene calls are TRBV28 and TRBJ2-7, with D perhaps given as TRBD1 or TRBD2 (5 bases each). This CDR3 region has 12 residues. The germline V gene has CDR1 MDHEN and CDR2 SYDVKM. V gave up 11 bases and J gave up 2 bases, with 13 bases separating them. In DNA form, the CDR3 reads TGTGCCCACGGGGCTGGCACCTACGAGCAGTACTTC. Protein product: CAHGAGTYEQYF.

This clonotype appeared a few times. The V and J genes are TRBV7-2 and TRBJ2-5, with 9 positions matching TRBD2. The CDR3 loop spans 17 amino acids. The ends lost 1 base at V and 5 bases at J; junction bases unmatched: 11. Germline V gene sequence: CDR1 SGHTA, CDR2 FQGNSA. CDR3 region: CASSLVVERGVRETQYF. The CDR3 DNA reads TGTGCCAGCAGCTTAGTAGTAGAGCGGGGGGTGAGGGAGACCCAGTACTTC.

This clonotype has at least ten counts. The chain carries TRBV7-2 and TRBJ1-2; maybe TRBD1 (5 bases). Germline V gene lookup returns CDR1 SGHTA and CDR2 FQGNSA. V was clipped by 2 bases and J by 6 bases, with 13 bases between them. The CDR3 is 14 residues long. The CDR3 here is CASSLIGGEDGYTF. Written as DNA, the CDR3 is TGTGCCAGCAGCTTAATAGGAGGGGAAGATGGCTACACCTTC. The full variable domain, with the rest looked up from reference TRBV7-2 and TRBJ1-2, is GAGVSQSPSNKVTEKGKDVELRCDPISGHTALYWYRQSLGQGLEFLIYFQGNSAPDKSGLPSDRFSAERTGGSVSTLTIQRTQQEDSAVYLCASSLIGGEDGYTFGSGTRLTVV.

This clonotype was recorded once. V usage is TRBV7-3 and J usage is TRBJ2-1; TRBD2 matches at 12 bases. The CDR3 is made up of 16 amino acids. Losses at the gene ends were 5 bases for V and 8 bases for J; bases not matched to a gene: 10. Germline loops: CDR1 SGHTA, CDR2 FQGTGA. The CDR3 nucleotides read TGTGCCAGCAGCCCCACTAGCGGGAGGTACCTCGATGAGCAGTTCTTC. Its protein product is CASSPTSGRYLDEQFF.

The rearrangement links TRBV5-1 to TRBJ1-4; D is perhaps TRBD1 (5 bases). CDR1 is SGHRS and CDR2 is YFSETQ in the germline V gene. With 5 bases removed from V and 3 bases from J, the gap between germline ends came to 11 bases. CDR3 size: 14 residues. The CDR3 loop reads CASRPGTANEKLFF. The CDR3 nucleotides are TGCGCCAGCAGGCCCGGGACGGCTAATGAAAAACTGTTTTTT. Full variable domain (rest looked up from reference TRBV5-1 and TRBJ1-4): KAGVTQTPRYLIKTRGQQVTLSCSPISGHRSVSWYQQTPGQGLQFLFEYFSETQRNKGNFPGRFSGRQFSNSRSEMNVSTLELGDSALYLCASRPGTANEKLFFGSGTQLSVL.

This clonotype appeared many times. V is TRBV7-9 and J is TRBJ2-4; D is ambiguous. The CDR3 is made up of 11 amino acids. Germline CDR1 SEHNR, CDR2 FQNEAQ (reference sequence). V dropped 4 bases and J dropped 8 bases, with 6 bases sitting between them. Written as DNA, the CDR3 is TGTGCCAGCAGCTCCCCAGACATTCAGTACTTC. This encodes CASSSPDIQYF.

In its sample, this clonotype was seen once. The V call is TRBV12-3 or TRBV12-4, the J call TRBJ2-5, with 10 positions matching TRBD2. Trimming removed 4 bases from V and 5 bases from J; junction bases left unmatched: 10. The CDR3 loop spans 16 amino acids. The CDR3 reads CASSSSSGGGLETQYF. In DNA, the CDR3 is TGTGCCAGCAGTTCCTCTAGCGGGGGTGGTCTGGAGACCCAGTACTTC.